This T cell receptor (beta chain) comes out of a study of regulatory T cells in long-lasting Graves disease. Investigators prepared the TCR beta libraries by applying iRepertoire HTBI primers and Arm-PCR of CDR3 regions. TCRdb independently ran MiXCR on the multiplex PCR reads; one entry per CDR3 protein. The repertoire holds hundreds of thousands of distinct CDR3 sequences, 25% to 35% seen once, with 35% to 55% in the top ten. Time point meaning: persistent/refractory GD, antithyroid drugs over 5 years with positive TRAb. RNA isolated from PBMCs was used to make the TCR library. Germline CDR1 MDHEN, CDR2 SYDVKM. Trimming at V came to 6 bases and at J to 6 bases, leaving 7 bases not matched to a gene. The CDR3 length is 15 residues. This clonotype was observed at least ten times. Its cognate antigen is unknown. Broader study findings: TRBV28, TRBJ1-2 and TRBJ2-5 were segments that persistent disease favored.

The material sequenced was peripheral blood mononuclear cells (PBMCs), taken when the disease was refractory, from a patient treated with antithyroid drugs. The chain has TRBV28 and TRBJ1-4, with 10 positions matching TRBD1. The receptor was derived from a female donor with Graves disease. The CDR3 loop is CASRETGTGDEKLFF. CDR3 nucleotides: TGTGCCAGCAGGGAAACCGGGACAGGGGATGAAAAACTGTTTTTT.